This TCR beta chain was recovered during a study of T cells in Graves' hyperthyroidism and ophthalmopathy. This clonotype has a count of ten or more. In germline, CDR1 is MNHEY, CDR2 SMNVEV (reference sequence). The CDR3 runs to 16 residues. The V segment lost 3 bases and the J segment 3 bases; nucleotides outside the gene matches: 9. Template material for amplifying TCR beta CDR3 regions consisted of RNA transcripts. Initially, a first-round RT-PCR of the TCR CDR3 employed the HTBI primer set. MiXCR was run by TCRdb on the multiplex PCR reads, yielding one entry per CDR3 protein. The data show about 210,000 distinct CDR3 sequences, with roughly 15% seen just once and around 50% held by the top ten.

Sequenced sample: blood. The source of this sequence is a man in his fifties with Graves' hyperthyroidism. This rearrangement joins TRBV27 to TRBJ2-7, with 9 bases fitting TRBD2. CDR3 bases: TGTGCCAGCAGTTTTGGTCCTAGCGGGATGATCTACGAGCAGTACTTC. This gives the protein CASSFGPSGMIYEQYF.